This paragraph covers one T cell receptor (beta chain) sequence. Its antigen is unidentified. The record originates from a study of CD8 T cells in ankylosing spondylitis. Study observations and caveats: What seemed typical of ankylosing spondylitis blood was a TCR beta motif built from about eight highly homologous variants. Certain motif variants had earlier been reported in reactive arthritis synovial fluid and blood.

The germline CDR1 and CDR2 sequences are SGHRS and YFSETQ. The CDR3 is 14 amino acids. V lost 1 base to trimming and J lost 2 bases, with 9 bases between them. Library preparation for TCR beta used quantitative 5'-RACE with molecular barcodes. TCRdb analysed the 5' RACE reads with MiXCR anew, one entry per CDR3 protein. The data contain around 770,000 distinct CDR3 sequences, around a fifth of them seen just once; the ten biggest clones take up about 19%. Sequenced input: blood, either unsorted or a sorted T cell fraction (not recorded which). The chain has TRBV5-1 and TRBJ1-1, with D tentatively TRBD1 (5 bases). The clonotype originates from a male donor with ankylosing spondylitis. The CDR3 region has the DNA TGCGCCAGCAGCTTGTGGGGCTTTAACACTGAAGCTTTCTTT. It translates to CASSLWGFNTEAFF.